This note documents a single T cell receptor beta chain sequence. The antigen is not known. This entry is derived from a study of response to subunit inactivated influenza vaccine. General study findings and limits: Each seasonal influenza vaccination recruits few new T cells, the authors suggested.

V was clipped by 2 bases and J by 0 bases, with 14 bases between them. The CDR3 covers 16 residues. Looked up from germline, CDR1 is DFQATT and CDR2 is SNEGSKA (reference sequence). Each CDR3 protein gets one entry after TCRdb re-called the RT-PCR reads with MiXCR. The top ten clones hold more than 8.5% of a sample with around 790,000 distinct CDR3 sequences, around 21% of them seen once. The source was PBMCs from blood, collected about 5 days after vaccination. This chain uses TRBV20-1 with TRBJ2-1; maybe TRBD2 (6 bases). The source of this sequence is a man over 45 who received an inactivated influenza vaccine. For the CDR3, the DNA is TGCAGTGCTAGAAGGAGTGTTAGCGGCTCCTACAATGAGCAGTTCTTC. It is translated as CSARRSVSGSYNEQFF.